A selection of T cell receptor beta chains follows, all from one sample in a study of cytomegalovirus exposure and HLA in healthy donors. The assay was immunoSEQ multiplex PCR, and TCRdb's table has in-frame clones only and misses some. The sample yields about 160,000 clones, approximately 79% seen once. The sample consisted of PBMCs. Receptors were obtained from a man aged 50 to 60 in good health and CMV-seropositive. CDR3s include the opening cysteine and the closing phenylalanine or tryptophan. D genes are given only for firm matches. Clone size appears in some rows only: once, few, many, or a class for an expanded clone.

TRBV19	.	TRBJ1-2	16	TRBD1	TGTGCCAGTAGTACGCACCCCCGGGACAGAAACTATGGCTACACCTTC	CASSTHPRDRNYGYTF
TRBV28	.	TRBJ1-1	14	.	TGTGCCAGCGGACTTGGGGGCGAGGACACTGAAGCTTTCTTT	CASGLGGEDTEAFF
TRBV7-2	many	TRBJ1-1	14	.	TGTGCCAGCAGCGTTCAAGGGGGGAACACTGAAGCTTTCTTT	CASSVQGGNTEAFF
TRBV7-9	.	TRBJ2-7	14	TRBD2	TGTGCCAGCAGTTTGACTAGCGGCTCTTATGAGCAGTACTTC	CASSLTSGSYEQYF
TRBV28	.	TRBJ1-2	15	.	TGTGCCAGCAGTTTAGGAGGGCCCAGGGCCTATGGCTACACCTTC	CASSLGGPRAYGYTF
TRBV7-8	.	TRBJ2-1	16	TRBD2	TGTGCCAGCAGCTTAGCGCGGGAGAGGCCCTACAATGAGCAGTTCTTC	CASSLARERPYNEQFF
TRBV4-1	.	TRBJ2-3	17	TRBD2	TGCGCCAGCAGCCAAGACGGACTAGCGGGAGGCCGCCAGGCGCAGTATTTT	CASSQDGLAGGRQAQYF
TRBV7-7	.	TRBJ2-1	14	TRBD2	TGTGCTAGCAGCGTAGGACTAGCGAGAAATGAGCAGTTCTTC	CASSVGLARNEQFF
TRBV7-2	.	TRBJ2-7	17	TRBD2	TGTGCCAGCAGCTTCACACTAGCGGGAGGTCCCCTTGGAGAGCAGTACTTC	CASSFTLAGGPLGEQYF
TRBV4-1	.	TRBJ2-7	15	.	TGCGCCAGCAGCCAAGACGGGATTAGACCCTACGAGCAGTACTTC	CASSQDGIRPYEQYF
TRBV12-2	.	TRBJ2-7	13	.	TGTGCAAGTCGCTTAGTGGGGAGGTGGGGGCAGTACTTC	CASRLVGRWGQYF
TRBV7-8	few	TRBJ2-7	14	TRBD2	TGTGCCAGCAGGCGTAGCGGGAGGCTCGACGAGCAGTACTTC	CASRRSGRLDEQYF
TRBV4-2	.	TRBJ1-5	17	TRBD1	TGTGCCAGCAGCCAACCCACAGGGGGTCTAAGCGGGCAGCCCCAGCATTTT	CASSQPTGGLSGQPQHF
TRBV11-2	.	TRBJ2-6	18	.	TGTGCCAGCAGCCCAGCTATGGGCAGTGACTCTGGGGCCAACGTCCTGACTTTC	CASSPAMGSDSGANVLTF
TRBV7-9	.	TRBJ2-7	14	TRBD1	TGTGCCAGCAGCCCCGGGACAGGGTCCTACGAGCAGTACTTC	CASSPGTGSYEQYF
TRBV28	.	TRBJ2-7	13	.	TGTGCCAGCAGTTTATGGGACTCCTACGAGCAGTACTTC	CASSLWDSYEQYF
TRBV5-1	.	TRBJ2-7	14	.	TGCGCCAGCAGCTTGTCGGCGAGGGCGTACGAGCAGTACTTC	CASSLSARAYEQYF
TRBV25-1	.	TRBJ2-3	13	.	TGTGCCAGCAGTATCGCGGGGGCGGATACGCAGTATTTT	CASSIAGADTQYF
TRBV2	.	TRBJ2-2	15	.	TGTGCCAGCAGTGGACTCGGCGGATCCACCGGGGAGCTGTTTTTT	CASSGLGGSTGELFF
TRBV7-9	.	TRBJ1-4	13	.	TGTTCCAGCAGCCCCGACAGGCACGAAAAACTGTTTTTT	CSSSPDRHEKLFF
TRBV29-1	.	TRBJ1-1	13	.	TGCAGCGTTGAACAAAGGGGTCCGTCCGAAGCTTTCTTT	CSVEQRGPSEAFF
TRBV6-5	.	TRBJ2-7	15	.	TGTGCCAGCAGTTATGGTGGTGAGAGCTCCTACGAGCAGTACTTC	CASSYGGESSYEQYF
TRBV6-1	.	TRBJ2-7	15	TRBD1	TGTGCCAGCAGTGATAGACAGGGGGCTCGGTACGAGCAGTACTTC	CASSDRQGARYEQYF
TRBV28	.	TRBJ1-2	14	TRBD1	TGTGCCAGCAGTTTCGGGACAGCTAACTATGGCTACACCTTC	CASSFGTANYGYTF
TRBV15	.	TRBJ1-1	14	.	TGTGCCACCAGCAGGGAGACAGAGAACACTGAAGCTTTCTTT	CATSRETENTEAFF
TRBV5-1	.	TRBJ1-3	16	.	TGCGCCAGCAGCTCCGGGCAGGGTGGGACTGGAAACACCATATATTTT	CASSSGQGGTGNTIYF
TRBV6-1	once	TRBJ2-7	15	TRBD1	TGTGCCAGCAGTGAAGGTGGGACAGGGGCCTACGAGCAGTACTTC	CASSEGGTGAYEQYF
TRBV6-1	.	TRBJ2-7	15	TRBD2	TGTGCCAGCAGCATCCGGACTAGTGACCCCCGTCGCCAGTACTTC	CASSIRTSDPRRQYF
TRBV12-5	.	TRBJ2-3	14	TRBD1	TGTGCTAGTGGTTTGGGACAGGGGTCAGATACGCAGTATTTC	CASGLGQGSDTQYF
TRBV28	.	TRBJ2-7	14	TRBD1	TGTGCCAGCAGCCTGACAGGGGGTAAAAACGAGCAGTACTTC	CASSLTGGKNEQYF
TRBV7-8	.	TRBJ1-3	15	.	TGTGCCAGCAGCTTGACAGGCATCTCTGGAAACACCATATATTTT	CASSLTGISGNTIYF
TRBV28	.	TRBJ2-1	17	TRBD2	TGTGCCAGCAGGCAAACTAGCGGGGCCAGCTCCTACAATGAGCAGTTCTTC	CASRQTSGASSYNEQFF
TRBV5-1	few	TRBJ2-3	15	TRBD1	TGCGCCAGCAGACCGGGACAGGCAAGCACAGATACGCAGTATTTT	CASRPGQASTDTQYF
TRBV11-3	.	TRBJ2-1	15	.	TGTGCCAGCACCGGCCGAGGGAGGCCGCACAATGAGCAGTTCTTC	CASTGRGRPHNEQFF
TRBV7-9	few	TRBJ2-5	14	.	TGTGCCAGCAGCCAAGCTGAGGGACAAGAGACCCAGTACTTC	CASSQAEGQETQYF
TRBV29-1	.	TRBJ1-3	13	TRBD1	TGCAGCGCCAGGGGGTTGGGCGGAAACACCATATATTTT	CSARGLGGNTIYF
TRBV5-8	.	TRBJ2-1	15	TRBD2	TGTGCCAGCAGCCAGGGACTAGCGGGAGGGCTTGAGCAGTTCTTC	CASSQGLAGGLEQFF
TRBV6-6	.	TRBJ1-4	13	TRBD1	TGTGCCATTGGGACAGCAACTAATGAAAAACTGTTTTTT	CAIGTATNEKLFF
TRBV25-1	few	TRBJ1-2	14	TRBD1	TGTGCCAGCAGTGTGACAGGGTTCTTAAAAGGCTACACCTTC	CASSVTGFLKGYTF
TRBV4-1	.	TRBJ2-7	17	TRBD1	TGCGCCAGCAGCCAACGAACTCCCCGGGACAGGGGCTACGAGCAGTACTTC	CASSQRTPRDRGYEQYF
TRBV6-5	.	TRBJ2-1	14	TRBD2	TGTGCCAGCAGTGCGACTAGCGGGAGCGATGAGCAGTTCTTC	CASSATSGSDEQFF
TRBV18	.	TRBJ2-7	16	TRBD1	TGTGCCAGCTCACCATCCGGACAGGGTTCCTCCTACGAGCAGTACTTC	CASSPSGQGSSYEQYF
TRBV15	.	TRBJ2-3	16	TRBD2	TGTGCCACCACCTCCGGGACTAGCGGGAGTACAGATACGCAGTATTTT	CATTSGTSGSTDTQYF
TRBV6-1	.	TRBJ1-5	12	TRBD1	TGTGCCAGCACCAGGGGGCATCAGCCCCAGCATTTT	CASTRGHQPQHF
TRBV5-1	.	TRBJ2-1	15	TRBD2	TGCGCCAGCAGCTTGTTAGCGGGAGGAGGCAATGAGCAGTTCTTC	CASSLLAGGGNEQFF
TRBV10-3	.	TRBJ2-1	15	TRBD2	TGTGCCGTGAGGACTAGCGGGAGGGCCAGCAATGAGCAGTTCTTC	CAVRTSGRASNEQFF
TRBV5-1	.	TRBJ1-4	14	TRBD1	TGCGCCAGCAGCTTGGGGGGACAGCCAGAAAAACTGTTTTTT	CASSLGGQPEKLFF
TRBV5-4	.	TRBJ1-2	18	TRBD1	TGTGCCAGCAGCTTGGGGGGACTTCGACAGGGGGAGGCCTATGGCTACACCTTC	CASSLGGLRQGEAYGYTF
TRBV29-1	.	TRBJ1-2	12	TRBD1	TGCAGCGAAAGGACAGGGGGCTATGGCTACACCTTC	CSERTGGYGYTF
TRBV6-5	.	TRBJ2-7	12	.	TGTGCCAGCAGTAGCACGGGCTACGAGCAGTACTTC	CASSSTGYEQYF
TRBV5-4	.	TRBJ2-2	15	.	TGTGCCAGCAGCTTTCTTACTGGCGGAACCGGGGAGCTGTTTTTT	CASSFLTGGTGELFF
TRBV10-3	.	TRBJ2-7	14	.	TGTGCCATCAGGAATATTGCGGAGCCCTACGAGCAGTACTTC	CAIRNIAEPYEQYF
TRBV10-3	once	TRBJ1-1	15	TRBD1	TGTGCCATCAGTGAGTCGGGGACAGGGTATAATGAAGCTTTCTTT	CAISESGTGYNEAFF
TRBV5-4	few	TRBJ2-7	15	TRBD1	TGTGCCAGCAGCTCGACCGGGACAGGGACCTACGAGCAGTACTTC	CASSSTGTGTYEQYF
TRBV14	.	TRBJ2-7	15	.	TGTGCCAGCAGCCCTGGGGCAGGACTAACCTACGAGCAGTACTTC	CASSPGAGLTYEQYF